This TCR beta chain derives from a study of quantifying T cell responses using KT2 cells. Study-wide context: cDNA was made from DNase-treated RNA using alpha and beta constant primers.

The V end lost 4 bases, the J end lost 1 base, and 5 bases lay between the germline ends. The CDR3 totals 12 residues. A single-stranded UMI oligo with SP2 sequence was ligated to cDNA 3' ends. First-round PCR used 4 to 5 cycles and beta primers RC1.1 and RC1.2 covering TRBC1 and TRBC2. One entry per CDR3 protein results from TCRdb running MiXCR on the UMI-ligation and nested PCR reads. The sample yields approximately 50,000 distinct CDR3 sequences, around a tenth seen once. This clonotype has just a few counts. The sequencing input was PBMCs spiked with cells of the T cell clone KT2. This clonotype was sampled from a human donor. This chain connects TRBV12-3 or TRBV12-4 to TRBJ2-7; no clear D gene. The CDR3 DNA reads TGTGCCAGCAGTTCAGTGTCCTACGAGCAGTACTTC. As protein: CASSSVSYEQYF.